The clone carrying this TCR beta chain was recorded a few times. Its antigen remains unknown. From 5'RACE with constant-segment primers came TCR alpha and TCR beta cDNA libraries that carried sample barcodes and UMIs. TCRdb called the 5' RACE reads again in MiXCR, with one record for every CDR3 protein. The data show about 350,000 distinct CDR3 sequences, roughly an eighth seen once. These data belong to a study of T-cell memory formation after mild COVID-19. Whole-study context: Among the donors, TCR clusters were largely specific to each donor.

Notes on the study in general: Memory sampled before infection contained some responding clones, suggesting cross-reactive memory joined.

Sequenced material: PBMCs or a T cell subset sorted from them (not recorded which). The TCR sequence derives from a man between 18 and 29 years old who had mild COVID-19 (a few samples of this study predate the infection). Cell type and time point are not known.

Written as DNA, the CDR3 is TGCGCCAGCAGCAGCGGGGGGGCTCCAAACACAGATACGCAGTATTTT. As protein: CASSSGGAPNTDTQYF. The chain uses TRBV5-1 and TRBJ2-3; the match to TRBD2 covers 10 bases. Trimming removed 4 bases from V and 2 bases from J; junction bases left unmatched: 7. The CDR3 spans 16 residues. Germline CDR1 and CDR2: SGHRS and YFSETQ.